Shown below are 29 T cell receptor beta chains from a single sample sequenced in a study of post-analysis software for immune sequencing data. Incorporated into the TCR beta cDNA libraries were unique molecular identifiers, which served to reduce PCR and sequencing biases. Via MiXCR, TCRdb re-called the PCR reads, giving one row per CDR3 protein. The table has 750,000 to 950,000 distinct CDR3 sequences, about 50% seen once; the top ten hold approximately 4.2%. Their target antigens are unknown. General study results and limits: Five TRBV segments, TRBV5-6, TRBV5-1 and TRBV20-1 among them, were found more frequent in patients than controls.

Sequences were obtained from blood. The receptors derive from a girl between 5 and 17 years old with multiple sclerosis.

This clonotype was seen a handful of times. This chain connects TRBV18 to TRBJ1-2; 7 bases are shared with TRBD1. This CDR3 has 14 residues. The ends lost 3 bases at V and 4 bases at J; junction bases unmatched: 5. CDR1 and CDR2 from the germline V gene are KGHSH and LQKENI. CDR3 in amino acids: CASSPKTGVYGYTF. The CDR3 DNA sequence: TGTGCCAGCTCACCTAAAACAGGGGTCTATGGCTACACCTTC.

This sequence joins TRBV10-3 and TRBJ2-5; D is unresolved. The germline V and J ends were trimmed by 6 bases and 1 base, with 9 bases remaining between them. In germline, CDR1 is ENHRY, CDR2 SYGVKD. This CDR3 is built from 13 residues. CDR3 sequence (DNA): TGTGCCATCAGCTACCTGATCCAAGAGACCCAGTACTTC. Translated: CAISYLIQETQYF.

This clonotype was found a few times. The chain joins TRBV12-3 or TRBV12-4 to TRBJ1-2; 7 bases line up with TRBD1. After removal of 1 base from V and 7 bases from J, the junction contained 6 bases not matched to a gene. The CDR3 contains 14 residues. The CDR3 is CASSLGQGQGGYTF. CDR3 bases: TGTGCCAGCAGTTTAGGACAGGGTCAAGGTGGCTACACCTTC.

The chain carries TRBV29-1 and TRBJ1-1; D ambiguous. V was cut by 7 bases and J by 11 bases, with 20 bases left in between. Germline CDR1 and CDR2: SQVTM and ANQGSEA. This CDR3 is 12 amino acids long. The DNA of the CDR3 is TGCAGCGCCATTCCCTCGGCCGAATTGGCTTTCTTT. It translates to CSAIPSAELAFF.

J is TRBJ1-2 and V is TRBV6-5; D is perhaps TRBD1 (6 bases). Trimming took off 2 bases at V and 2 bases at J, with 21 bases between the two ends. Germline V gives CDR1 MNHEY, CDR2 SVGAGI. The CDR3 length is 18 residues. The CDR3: CASSYDGGAGIPNYGYTF. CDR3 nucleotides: TGTGCCAGCAGTTACGATGGGGGGGCAGGGATTCCGAACTATGGCTACACCTTC.

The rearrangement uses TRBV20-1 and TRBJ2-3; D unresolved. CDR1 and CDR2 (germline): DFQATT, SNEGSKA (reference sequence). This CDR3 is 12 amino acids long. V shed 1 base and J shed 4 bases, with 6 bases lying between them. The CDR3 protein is CSARASPDTQYF. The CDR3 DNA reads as TGCAGTGCTAGAGCAAGTCCAGATACGCAGTATTTT.

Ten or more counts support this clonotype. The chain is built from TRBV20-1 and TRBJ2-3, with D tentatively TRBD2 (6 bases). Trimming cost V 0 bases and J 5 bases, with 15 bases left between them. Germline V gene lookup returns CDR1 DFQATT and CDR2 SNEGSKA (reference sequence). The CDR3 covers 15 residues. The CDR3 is CSARDRRTNRDTQYF. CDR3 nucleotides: TGCAGTGCTAGAGATCGGAGGACTAATCGAGATACGCAGTATTTT.

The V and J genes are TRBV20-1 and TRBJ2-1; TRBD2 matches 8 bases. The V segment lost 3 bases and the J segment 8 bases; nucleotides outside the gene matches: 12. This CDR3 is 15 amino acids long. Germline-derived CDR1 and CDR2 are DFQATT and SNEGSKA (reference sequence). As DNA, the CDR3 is TGCAGTGCTAGGGTCCGGGGGGGGGCCCGGTATGAGCAGTTCTTC. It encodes CSARVRGGARYEQFF.

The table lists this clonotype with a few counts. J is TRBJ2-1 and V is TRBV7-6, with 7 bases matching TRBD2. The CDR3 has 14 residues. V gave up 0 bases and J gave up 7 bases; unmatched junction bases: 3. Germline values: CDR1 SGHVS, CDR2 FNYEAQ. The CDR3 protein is CASSLANGGNEQFF. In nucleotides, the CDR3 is TGTGCCAGCAGCTTAGCAAACGGGGGGAATGAGCAGTTCTTC. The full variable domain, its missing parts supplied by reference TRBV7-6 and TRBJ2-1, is GAGVSQSPRYKVTKRGQDVALRCDPISGHVSLYWYRQALGQGPEFLTYFNYEAQQDKSGLPNDRFSAERPEGSISTLTIQRTEQRDSAMYRCASSLANGGNEQFFGPGTRLTVL.

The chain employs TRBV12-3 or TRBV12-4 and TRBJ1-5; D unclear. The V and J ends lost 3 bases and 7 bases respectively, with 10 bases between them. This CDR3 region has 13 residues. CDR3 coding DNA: TGTGCCAGCAGTTTCTCCCAGAACCAGCCCCAGCATTTT. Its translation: CASSFSQNQPQHF.

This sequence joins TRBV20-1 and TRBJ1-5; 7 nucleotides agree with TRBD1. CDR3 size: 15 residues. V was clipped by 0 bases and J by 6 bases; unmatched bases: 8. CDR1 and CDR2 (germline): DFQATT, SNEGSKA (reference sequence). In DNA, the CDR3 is TGCAGTGCTAGAGATCGGGCAGGGGGTGGTCAGCCCCAGCATTTT. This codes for CSARDRAGGGQPQHF.

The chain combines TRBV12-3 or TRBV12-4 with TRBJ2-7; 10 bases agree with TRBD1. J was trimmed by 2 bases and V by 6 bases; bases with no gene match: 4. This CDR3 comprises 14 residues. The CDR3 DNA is TGTGCCAGCAGAGGGACAGGGGAACCCTACGAGCAGTACTTC. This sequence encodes CASRGTGEPYEQYF.

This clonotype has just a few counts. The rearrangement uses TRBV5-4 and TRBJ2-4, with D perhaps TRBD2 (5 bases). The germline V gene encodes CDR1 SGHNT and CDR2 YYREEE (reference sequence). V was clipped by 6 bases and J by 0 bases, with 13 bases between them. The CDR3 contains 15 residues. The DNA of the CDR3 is TGTGCCAGCACCCACCACGGGGAAGCCAAAAACATTCAGTACTTC. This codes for CASTHHGEAKNIQYF.

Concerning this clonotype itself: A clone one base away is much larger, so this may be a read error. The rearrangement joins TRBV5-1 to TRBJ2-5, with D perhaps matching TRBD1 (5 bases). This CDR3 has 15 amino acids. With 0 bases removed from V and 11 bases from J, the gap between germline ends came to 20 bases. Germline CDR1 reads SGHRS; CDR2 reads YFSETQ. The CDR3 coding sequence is TGCGCCAGCAGCTTGGCGCAGGGTGGCTACAATGAGCAGTACTTC. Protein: CASSLAQGGYNEQYF.

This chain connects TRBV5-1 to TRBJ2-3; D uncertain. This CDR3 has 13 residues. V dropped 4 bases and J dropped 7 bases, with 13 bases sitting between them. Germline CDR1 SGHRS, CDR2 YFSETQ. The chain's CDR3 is CASSKGGLNTQYF. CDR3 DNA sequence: TGCGCCAGCAGCAAGGGCGGCCTGAATACGCAGTATTTT.

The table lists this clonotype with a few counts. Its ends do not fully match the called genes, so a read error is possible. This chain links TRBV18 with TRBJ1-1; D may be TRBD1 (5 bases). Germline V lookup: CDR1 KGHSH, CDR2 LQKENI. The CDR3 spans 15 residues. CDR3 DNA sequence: TGTGCCAGCTCACCCAGGGAGGGTCTGAGGACTGAGGCTTTCTTT. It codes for CASSPREGLRTEAFF.

CDR3 nucleotide sequence: TGCAGCGGACGACAGGGAATCGAGCAGTACTTC. Translating gives CSGRQGIEQYF. The V and J genes are TRBV29-1 and TRBJ2-7; TRBD1 matches 7 bases. The CDR3 covers 11 residues. V gave up 7 bases and J gave up 6 bases; unmatched junction bases: 6. CDR1 is SQVTM and CDR2 is ANQGSEA in the germline V gene.

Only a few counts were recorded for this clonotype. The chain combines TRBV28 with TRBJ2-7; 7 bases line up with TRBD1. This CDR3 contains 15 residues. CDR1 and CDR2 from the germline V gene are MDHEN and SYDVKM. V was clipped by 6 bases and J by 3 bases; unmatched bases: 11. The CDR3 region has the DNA TGTGCCAGCAGCCCCGTCAGGGGGTCCCTCTACGAGCAGTACTTC. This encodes CASSPVRGSLYEQYF.

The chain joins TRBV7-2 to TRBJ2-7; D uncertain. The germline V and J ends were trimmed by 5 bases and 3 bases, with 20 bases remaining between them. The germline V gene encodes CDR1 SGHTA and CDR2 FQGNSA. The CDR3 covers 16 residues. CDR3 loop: CASSPPSTVRYYEQYF. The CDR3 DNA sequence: TGTGCCAGCAGCCCCCCCAGCACGGTCAGATACTACGAGCAGTACTTC.

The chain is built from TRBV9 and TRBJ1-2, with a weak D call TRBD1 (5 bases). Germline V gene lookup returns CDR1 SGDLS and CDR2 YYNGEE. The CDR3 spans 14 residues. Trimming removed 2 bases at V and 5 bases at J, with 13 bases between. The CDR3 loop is CASSVAGTYYGYTF. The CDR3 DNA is TGTGCCAGCAGCGTCGCCGGGACGTATTATGGCTACACCTTC.

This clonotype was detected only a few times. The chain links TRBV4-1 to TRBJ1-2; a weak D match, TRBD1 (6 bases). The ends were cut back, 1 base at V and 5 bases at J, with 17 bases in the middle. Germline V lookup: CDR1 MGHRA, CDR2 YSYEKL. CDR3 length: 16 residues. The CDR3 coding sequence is TGCGCCAGCAGCCAAGGGGAAACAGGGATTCCATATGGCTACACCTTC. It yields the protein CASSQGETGIPYGYTF.

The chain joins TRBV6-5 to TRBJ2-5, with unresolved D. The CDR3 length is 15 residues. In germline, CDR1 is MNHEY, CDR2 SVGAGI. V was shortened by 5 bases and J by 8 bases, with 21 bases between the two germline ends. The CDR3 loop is CASSGRTTKDSTQYF. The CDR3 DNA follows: TGTGCCAGCAGTGGCCGGACCACTAAGGATTCAACCCAGTACTTC.

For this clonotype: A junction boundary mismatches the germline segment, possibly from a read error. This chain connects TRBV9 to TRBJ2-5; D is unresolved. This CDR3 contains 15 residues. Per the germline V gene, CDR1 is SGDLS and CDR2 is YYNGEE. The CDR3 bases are TGCGCCAGCAGCGTAGGTAGGGCTTCACAAGAGACCCAGTACTTC. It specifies CASSVGRASQETQYF.

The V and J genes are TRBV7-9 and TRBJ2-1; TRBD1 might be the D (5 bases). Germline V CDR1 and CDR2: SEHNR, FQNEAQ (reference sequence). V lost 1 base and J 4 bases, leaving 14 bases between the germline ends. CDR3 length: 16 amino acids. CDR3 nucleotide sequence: TGTGCCAGCAGCTTAGTCGACAGAATCCTATACAATGAGCAGTTCTTC. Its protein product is CASSLVDRILYNEQFF.

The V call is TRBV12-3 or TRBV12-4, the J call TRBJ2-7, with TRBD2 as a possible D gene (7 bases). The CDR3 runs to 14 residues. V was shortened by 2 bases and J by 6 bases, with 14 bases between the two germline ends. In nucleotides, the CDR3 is TGTGCCAGCAGTTTAAGGCGGGGGCGAGGCGAGCAGTACTTC. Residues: CASSLRRGRGEQYF.

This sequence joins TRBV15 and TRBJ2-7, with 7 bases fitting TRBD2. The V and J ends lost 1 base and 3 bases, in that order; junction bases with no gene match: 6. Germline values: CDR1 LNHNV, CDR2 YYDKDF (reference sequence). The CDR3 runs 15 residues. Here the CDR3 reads CATSRVRAGNYEQYF. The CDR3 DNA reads TGTGCCACCAGCAGAGTAAGAGCGGGGAACTACGAGCAGTACTTC. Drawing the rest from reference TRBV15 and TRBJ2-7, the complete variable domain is DAMVIQNPRYQVTQFGKPVTLSCSQTLNHNVMYWYQQKSSQAPKLLFHYYDKDFNNEADTPDNFQSRRPNTSFCFLDIRSPGLGDTAMYLCATSRVRAGNYEQYFGPGTRLTVT.

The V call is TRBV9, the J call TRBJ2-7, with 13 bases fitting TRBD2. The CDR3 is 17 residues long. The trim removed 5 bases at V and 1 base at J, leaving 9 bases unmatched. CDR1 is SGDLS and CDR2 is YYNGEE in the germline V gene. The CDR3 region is CASRDGTSGIRSYEQYF. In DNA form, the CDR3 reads TGTGCCAGCAGAGATGGGACTAGCGGGATAAGGTCCTACGAGCAGTACTTC.

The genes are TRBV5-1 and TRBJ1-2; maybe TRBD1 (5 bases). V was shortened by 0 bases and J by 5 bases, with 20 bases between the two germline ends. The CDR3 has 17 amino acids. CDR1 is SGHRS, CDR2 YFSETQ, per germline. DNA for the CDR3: TGCGCCAGCAGCTTGGACGGGACGCCCACCGAACATTATGGCTACACCTTC. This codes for CASSLDGTPTEHYGYTF.

The CDR3 sequence is CASSSGTSGRAVRQQFF. For the CDR3, the DNA is TGTGCCAGCAGTTCCGGGACTAGCGGGAGGGCCGTTCGCCAGCAGTTCTTC. V usage is TRBV6-5 and J usage is TRBJ2-1, with 16 bases fitting TRBD2. The CDR3 extends over 17 amino acids. Germline V gives CDR1 MNHEY, CDR2 SVGAGI. Losses at the gene ends were 4 bases for V and 11 bases for J; bases not matched to a gene: 11.